Shown below are 10 T cell receptor beta chains from a single sample sequenced in a study of shared clonotypes between healthy human individuals. Clones were read by immunoSEQ multiplex PCR, and TCRdb kept only the in-frame ones, dropping some. The data contain about 380,000 clones, roughly 96% of them singletons. The sample consisted of memory CD8+ T cells sorted from blood. Subset given: CD45RO+ cells pooled with CCR7-negative TemRA cells. The receptors were gathered from a young man in good health.

The chain recombines TRBV23-1 with TRBJ2-3; TRBD2 matches at 11 bases. TRBV23-1 is assigned to the ORF class and has an uncertain function. This CDR3 spans 17 amino acids. V lost 9 bases, J lost 6 bases, and 17 bases stayed unmatched. Here the CDR3 reads CASRVSGRACEGDTQYF. The DNA for the CDR3 is TGCGCCAGTCGGGTTAGCGGGAGGGCCTGTGAGGGGGATACGCAGTATTTT.

The rearrangement joins TRBV5-4 to TRBJ2-3, with D possibly matching TRBD2 (6 bases). The CDR3 loop spans 15 amino acids. Germline CDR1 SGHNT, CDR2 YYREEE (reference sequence). With 4 bases removed from V and 3 bases from J, the gap between germline ends came to 15 bases. The CDR3 coding sequence is TGTGCCAGCAGCCGGAGGGCGGGAAATACAGATACGCAGTATTTT. This translates into CASSRRAGNTDTQYF.

V usage is TRBV27 and J usage is TRBJ2-5; perhaps D is TRBD1 or TRBD2 (5 bases each). CDR3 length: 15 amino acids. Per germline, CDR1 MNHEY and CDR2 SMNVEV (reference sequence). The ends were cut back, 8 bases at V and 5 bases at J, with 21 bases in the middle. The CDR3 loop is CASAVGAPPGETQYF. DNA for the CDR3: TGTGCCAGCGCAGTCGGGGCCCCCCCTGGGGAGACCCAGTACTTC.

V usage is TRBV27 and J usage is TRBJ1-1, with 11 bases fitting TRBD1. The CDR3 consists of 16 residues. Looked up from germline, CDR1 is MNHEY and CDR2 is SMNVEV (reference sequence). The trim removed 1 base at V and 8 bases at J, leaving 9 bases unmatched. The CDR3 sequence is CASSLWTGGARKEAFF. The CDR3 nucleotides read TGTGCCAGCAGTTTATGGACAGGGGGCGCCCGGAAAGAAGCTTTCTTT.

The CDR3 loop is CASTTGPNTGELFF. CDR3 nucleotides: TGTGCCAGTACCACAGGGCCGAACACCGGGGAGCTGTTTTTT. The J gene is TRBJ2-2, the V gene TRBV19; perhaps TRBD1 as D (6 bases). In germline, CDR1 is LNHDA, CDR2 SQIVND (reference sequence). Trimming removed 7 bases from V and 0 bases from J, with 9 bases in between. The CDR3 has 14 amino acids.

This clone was recorded once. The chain joins TRBV28 to TRBJ2-3; D perhaps matches TRBD1 (6 bases). The germline V gene has CDR1 MDHEN and CDR2 SYDVKM. The CDR3 sequence is 16 residues long. V was trimmed by 7 bases and J by 7 bases, leaving 24 bases between them. CDR3: CASNPSGQGLPYTQYF. The CDR3 region has the DNA TGTGCCAGCAATCCGTCGGGCCAGGGGCTACCTTATACGCAGTATTTT.

This chain links TRBV19 with TRBJ1-5; TRBD1 is a possible D gene (5 bases). Trimming stripped 3 bases from V and 0 bases from J, with 12 bases between. Germline CDR1 is LNHDA and CDR2 is SQIVND (reference sequence). This CDR3 has 16 amino acids. DNA of the CDR3: TGTGCCAGTAGTATCCTATTCAGGGATAGCAATCAGCCCCAGCATTTT. This gives the protein CASSILFRDSNQPQHF.

J is TRBJ2-7 and V is TRBV28; TRBD2 might be the D (5 bases). The germline V gene has CDR1 MDHEN and CDR2 SYDVKM. V was pared by 4 bases and J by 2 bases, with 9 bases between. This CDR3 spans 13 amino acids. The CDR3 reads CASSYGITYEQYF. CDR3 coding DNA: TGTGCCAGCAGTTACGGGATTACCTACGAGCAGTACTTC.

The genes are TRBV6-5 and TRBJ2-1; the match to TRBD1 covers 8 bases. CDR1 and CDR2 from the germline V gene are MNHEY and SVGAGI. J lost 0 bases, V lost 4 bases, and 2 bases had no gene match. CDR3 size: 15 residues. CDR3 sequence: CASSFDRGSYNEQFF. CDR3 nucleotides: TGTGCCAGCAGTTTTGACAGGGGCTCCTACAATGAGCAGTTCTTC.

The rearrangement links TRBV7-3 to TRBJ2-2; the match to TRBD2 covers 7 bases. CDR1 is SGHTA and CDR2 is FQGTGA in the germline V gene. This CDR3 comprises 14 residues. Losses at the gene ends were 6 bases for V and 4 bases for J; bases not matched to a gene: 5. CDR3 sequence reads: CASSSSGVTGELFF. CDR3 DNA sequence: TGTGCCAGCAGTTCGAGCGGGGTCACCGGGGAGCTGTTTTTT.